Shown below are 6 T cell receptor beta chains from a single sample sequenced in a study of cytomegalovirus exposure and HLA in healthy donors. PCR used 60 Vbeta primers and 13 Jbeta primers. TCRdb keeps only in-frame clones here, not all; method: immunoSEQ multiplex PCR. The sample includes over 100,000 clones, 75% to 80% of them seen just once. Sequenced sample: PBMCs. These receptors all come from a male donor in good health and CMV-seronegative.

J is TRBJ2-2 and V is TRBV10-3, with 9 positions matching TRBD1. J lost 5 bases, V lost 6 bases, and 7 bases had no gene match. Germline CDR1 ENHRY, CDR2 SYGVKD. This CDR3 comprises 15 residues. CDR3 nucleotide sequence: TGTGCCATCAGGGGGCTTGGGACAGGGACCGGGGAGCTGTTTTTT. This codes for CAIRGLGTGTGELFF.

The V call is TRBV5-8, the J call TRBJ2-4, with 7 bases that match TRBD1. CDR3 length: 14 amino acids. Germline assignment: CDR1 SGHTS and CDR2 YDEGEE. J was trimmed by 1 base and V by 4 bases; bases with no gene match: 2. The CDR3 DNA reads TGTGCCAGCAGCCCACAGGGGGCCAAAAACATTCAGTACTTC. It encodes CASSPQGAKNIQYF.

The rearrangement uses TRBV5-6 and TRBJ2-5; D perhaps matches TRBD2 (5 bases). The J call is doubtful: the DNA matches TRBJ2-7 better. The CDR3 is 14 residues long. Germline V gene lookup returns CDR1 SGHDT and CDR2 YYEEEE. The CDR3 reads CASSLGGISYEQYF. As DNA, the CDR3 is TGTGCCAGCAGCTTGGGAGGGATCAGCTACGAGCAGTACTTC.

CDR3 sequence reads: CASSARAGGSGEQYF. The CDR3 bases are TGTGCCAGTAGCGCAAGGGCAGGGGGGTCGGGCGAGCAGTACTTC. This chain links TRBV19 with TRBJ2-7, with a tentative D call TRBD1 (7 bases). Germline CDR1 reads LNHDA; CDR2 reads SQIVND (reference sequence). Trimming shortened V by 6 bases and J by 6 bases, and 21 bases separated the two germline ends. The CDR3 extends over 15 amino acids.

Written as DNA, the CDR3 is TGTGCCAGCAGTCCTGGGAGCACTAATAGCAATCAGCCCCAGCATTTT. Its protein product is CASSPGSTNSNQPQHF. V usage is TRBV6-6 and J usage is TRBJ1-5; unclear D gene. In germline, CDR1 is MNHNY, CDR2 SVGAGI (reference sequence). CDR3 length equals 16 residues. V lost 5 bases and J lost 0, with 14 bases in between.

The chain uses TRBV19 and TRBJ1-2; D not certain. Trimming shortened V by 7 bases and J by 1 base, and 7 bases separated the two germline ends. The CDR3 consists of 12 residues. The germline V gene encodes CDR1 LNHDA and CDR2 SQIVND (reference sequence). The CDR3 DNA reads TGTGCCAGTATCGATAGTAACTATGGCTACACCTTC. Its translation is CASIDSNYGYTF.